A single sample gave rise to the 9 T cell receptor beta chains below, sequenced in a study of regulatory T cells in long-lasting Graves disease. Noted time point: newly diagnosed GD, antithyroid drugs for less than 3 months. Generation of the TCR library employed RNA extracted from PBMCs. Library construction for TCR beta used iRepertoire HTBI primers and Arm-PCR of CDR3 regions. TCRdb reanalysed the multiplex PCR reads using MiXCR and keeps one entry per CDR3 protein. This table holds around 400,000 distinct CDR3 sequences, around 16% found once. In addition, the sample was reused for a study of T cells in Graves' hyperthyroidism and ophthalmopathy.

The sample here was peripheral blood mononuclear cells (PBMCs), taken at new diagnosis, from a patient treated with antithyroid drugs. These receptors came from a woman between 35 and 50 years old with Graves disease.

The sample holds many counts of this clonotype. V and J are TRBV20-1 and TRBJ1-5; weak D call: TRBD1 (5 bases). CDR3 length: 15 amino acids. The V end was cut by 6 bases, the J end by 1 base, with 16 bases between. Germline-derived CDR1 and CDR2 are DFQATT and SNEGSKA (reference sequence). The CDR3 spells CSATPTESSNQPQHF. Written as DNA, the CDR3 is TGCAGTGCCACGCCGACAGAGAGCAGCAATCAGCCCCAGCATTTT.

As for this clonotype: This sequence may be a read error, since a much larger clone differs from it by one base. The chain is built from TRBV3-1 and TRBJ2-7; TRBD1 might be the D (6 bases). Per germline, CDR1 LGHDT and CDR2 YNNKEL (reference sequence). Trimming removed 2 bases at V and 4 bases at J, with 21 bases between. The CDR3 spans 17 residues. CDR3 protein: CASSQSPGTRGGYEQYF. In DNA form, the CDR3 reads TGTGCCAGCAGCCAATCGCCCGGGACACGGGGCGGTTACGAGCAGTACTTC.

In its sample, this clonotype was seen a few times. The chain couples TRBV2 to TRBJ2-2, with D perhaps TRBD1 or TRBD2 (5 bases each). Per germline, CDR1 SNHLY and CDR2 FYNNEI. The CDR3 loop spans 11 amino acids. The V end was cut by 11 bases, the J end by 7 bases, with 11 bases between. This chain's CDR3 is CAGSQGGELFF. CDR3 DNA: TGTGCCGGGAGTCAGGGCGGGGAGCTGTTTTTT.

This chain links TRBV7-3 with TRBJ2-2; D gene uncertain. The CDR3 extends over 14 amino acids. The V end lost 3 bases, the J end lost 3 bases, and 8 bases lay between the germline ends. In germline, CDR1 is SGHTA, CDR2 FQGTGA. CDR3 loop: CASSFGDDTGELFF. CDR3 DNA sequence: TGTGCCAGCAGCTTCGGAGATGACACCGGGGAGCTGTTTTTT.

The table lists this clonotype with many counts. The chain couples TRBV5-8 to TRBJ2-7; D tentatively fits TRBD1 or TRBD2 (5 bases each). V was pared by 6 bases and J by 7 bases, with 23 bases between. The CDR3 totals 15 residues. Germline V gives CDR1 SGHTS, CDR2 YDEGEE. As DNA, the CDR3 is TGTGCCAGCACCCCCGCTCAGCGGACGGGACGAGAGCAGTACTTC. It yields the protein CASTPAQRTGREQYF. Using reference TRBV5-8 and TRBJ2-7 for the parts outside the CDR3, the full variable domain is EAGVTQSPTHLIKTRGQQATLRCSPISGHTSVYWYQQALGLGLQFLLWYDEGEERNRGNFPPRFSGRQFPNYSSELNVNALELEDSALYLCASTPAQRTGREQYFGPGTRLTVT.

The CDR3 nucleotides read TGTGCCAGCAGCGTAGGGGGGAACCCTCTTTTGTACAATGAGCAGTTCTTC. Protein product: CASSVGGNPLLYNEQFF. The chain employs TRBV9 and TRBJ2-1; D tentatively fits TRBD1 or TRBD2 (5 bases each). With 0 bases removed from V and 4 bases from J, the gap between germline ends came to 17 bases. The CDR3 is made up of 17 amino acids. The germline V gene has CDR1 SGDLS and CDR2 YYNGEE. Supplemented by reference TRBV9 and TRBJ2-1, the full variable domain reads DSGVTQTPKHLITATGQRVTLRCSPRSGDLSVYWYQQSLDQGLQFLIQYYNGEERAKGNILERFSAQQFPDLHSELNLSSLELGDSALYFCASSVGGNPLLYNEQFFGPGTRLTVL.

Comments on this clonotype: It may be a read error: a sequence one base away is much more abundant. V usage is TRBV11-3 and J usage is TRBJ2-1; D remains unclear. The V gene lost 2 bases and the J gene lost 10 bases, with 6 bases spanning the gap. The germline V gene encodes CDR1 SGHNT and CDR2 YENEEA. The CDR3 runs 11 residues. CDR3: CASSLFDEQFF. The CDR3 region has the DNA TGTGCCAGCAGCTTATTCGACGAGCAGTTCTTC.

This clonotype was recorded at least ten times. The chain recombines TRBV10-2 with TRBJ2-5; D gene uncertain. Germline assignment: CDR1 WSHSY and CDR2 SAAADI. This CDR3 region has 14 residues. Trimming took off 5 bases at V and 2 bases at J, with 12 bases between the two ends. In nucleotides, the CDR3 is TGCGCCAGCAGTCGCGCAGGATCGCAAGAGACCCAGTACTTC. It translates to CASSRAGSQETQYF.

CDR3: CASSQPGQGADNEQFF. The CDR3 DNA reads as TGTGCCAGCAGCCAACCGGGACAGGGGGCAGACAATGAGCAGTTCTTC. The V gene is TRBV11-2, the J gene TRBJ2-1; 12 nucleotides match TRBD1. The V gene's germline CDR1 is SGHAT and CDR2 FQNNGV. Trimming at V came to 5 bases and at J to 5 bases, leaving 7 bases not matched to a gene. The length of the CDR3 is 16 residues.